The T cell receptor (beta chain) described here comes from a study of T cells in Graves' hyperthyroidism and ophthalmopathy (dated by TCRdb to about 2019). Some background on the complete study: Peripheral blood samples were taken at the time of initial diagnosis, prior to any treatment. To identify distinguishing TCR V-J signatures, a discovery cohort of about 100 patients was used, comprising approximately 40 with Graves' ophthalmopathy and under 60 with stable Graves' hyperthyroidism. Prospective prediction of ophthalmopathy was tested in an independent validation cohort consisting of 18 to 20 hyperthyroidism patients and more than 15 patients who later progressed to ophthalmopathy. The 100 or so discovery patients were randomly split 7:3 into training and test sets. In more than 5 Graves' hyperthyroidism patients, the study also compared T-cell repertoires from thyroid tissue with T-cell repertoires from blood. Following sampling, methimazole starting at 30 mg daily was given to hyperthyroidism patients, and high-dose intravenous methylprednisolone was given to ophthalmopathy patients. TCR Vbeta CDR3 sequencing of approximately 140 peripheral blood samples (over 40 ophthalmopathy, 75 hyperthyroidism and roughly 17 progressor patients) is reported in the paper. Study-wide conclusions, independent of this receptor: In validation, the model predicted progression to ophthalmopathy with roughly 70% sensitivity and about 73% specificity, a median of 6.5 months before onset. Most expanded thyroid clonotypes (frequency above 0.001) were also detected in blood, a finding suggesting that blood repertoires may reflect thyroid immune responses. In cross-validation, a model built on a 13 V-J signature told ophthalmopathy apart from stable hyperthyroidism with approximately 90% sensitivity and roughly 82% specificity, and in testing the same model reached 80%/75%. No statistical method was used to fix the sample size in advance, and group allocation was not hidden from the investigators.

Note on this clonotype: Its recognized antigen is unknown. Base-call qualities are not available, and no considerably larger clone is one nucleotide away.

Ophthalmopathy patients had moderately to severely active disease, Clinical Activity Score of at least 3, NOSPECS grade of at least 4, and duration under 3 months. The study excluded patients with uncontrolled infections, other autoimmune diseases, pregnancy or lactation. Diagnoses relied on clinical symptoms, serum thyroxine and TRAb, thyroid ultrasound and orbital computed tomography. PBMCs were isolated from about 9 ml of fresh peripheral blood by Ficoll-Paque density gradient centrifugation. Total RNA was extracted using Trizol reagent, and RNA quality was assessed on an Agilent 2100 Bioanalyzer. V is pared back by 9 bases and J by 3 bases, with 18 bases lying between the germline termini. The CDR3, from cysteine to phenylalanine, totals 14 residues. Solely the CDR3 DNA is kept, with 42 bases framed from the first base. The germline V gene supplies CDR1 SGHVS and CDR2 FQNEAQ. The TCR beta CDR3 regions were amplified from the RNA transcripts. The TCR CDR3 was subjected to a first round of RT-PCR using the HTBI primer set and the Qiagen OneStep RT-PCR kit. The libraries were constructed in a second round of multiplex PCR and then size-selected and purified. Sequencing of the libraries was done on an Illumina HiSeq2000 using paired-end 100 bp reads. The paper's processing steps were these. SOAPnuke was used to process the raw data, with reads discarded if the reads contained adapters or uncalled bases, had a mean Phred below 15, or lacked an exact constant-primer or identifier match. COPE v1.2.5 was used to merge high-quality paired reads, and clonotypes were defined as unique nucleotide sequences. MiTCR v1.1 was used to align clonotypes to the IMGT TRBV, TRBD and TRBJ reference segments. Analysis was restricted to V-J combinations with a frequency above 0.0001, which covered roughly 99% of repertoires. The TCS score was defined as the ratio of F50 (clonal expansion) to E x V (chaos), calculated using BLOSUM62-based TCRdist between CDR3 peptides within each V-J. Welch's t-statistics and random forest reduced around 550 V-J features to roughly 13, which were used in a naive Bayes classifier (R e1071). The Morisita-Horn index was used to measure how similar the thyroid and blood repertoires were. Using fastp at Q25 and MiXCR, TCRdb reprocessed the public reads and kept productive beta chains. Identical CDR3 proteins give one entry, which carries the most common genes and DNA. The V and J calls come from TCRdb's annotation, not from the publication. This sample gives approximately 610,000 distinct CDR3 sequences in total; about 15% of them show up just once. The ten largest clones capture 3.5% to 4.5% of the sample.

The receptor was derived from a middle-aged woman with Graves' ophthalmopathy. Recombination connected TRBV7-8 to TRBJ2-7; a tentative D match to TRBD1 spans 5 bases. The sequenced sample consisted of blood. CDR3 protein: CASGPRVADYEQYF. The DNA reads as follows: TGTGCCAGTGGTCCCAGGGTAGCAGACTACGAGCAGTACTTC.